The T cell receptor (beta chain) described here comes from a study of cytomegalovirus exposure and HLA in healthy donors. Whole-study results and caveats: An observed cluster of highly shared sequence variants was recorded as a likely sequencing artifact. In terms of immune exposure information, only CMV serostatus was available. Later genetic work tied a missense DCLRE1C variant to beta-chain V and J trimming.

The V segment lost 0 bases and the J segment 7 bases; nucleotides outside the gene matches: 23. Germline V gene lookup returns CDR1 LNHNV and CDR2 YYDKDF (reference sequence). The CDR3 sequence is 20 residues long. It was with 60 Vbeta and 13 Jbeta primers that the PCR ran. Profiling relied on immunoSEQ multiplex PCR, and the TCRdb table lists in-frame clones only, not all of them. The table lists 75,000 to 100,000 clones, around 72% of them singletons. About this clone: No antigen is known for it.

The chain has TRBV15 and TRBJ1-2; 7 bases line up with TRBD1. The sequence was collected from a man aged 40-49 years in good health and CMV-seronegative. The sequenced material came from PBMCs. The DNA of the CDR3 is TGTGCCACCAGCAGAGATAGGCAGCGCGGGACAGCCGTGGGTGATGGTGGCTACACCTTC. Its translation: CATSRDRQRGTAVGDGGYTF. Looking up the rest from reference TRBV15 and TRBJ1-2 gives the full variable domain: DAMVIQNPRYQVTQFGKPVTLSCSQTLNHNVMYWYQQKSSQAPKLLFHYYDKDFNNEADTPDNFQSRRPNTSFCFLDIRSPGLGDTAMYLCATSRDRQRGTAVGDGGYTFGSGTRLTVV.